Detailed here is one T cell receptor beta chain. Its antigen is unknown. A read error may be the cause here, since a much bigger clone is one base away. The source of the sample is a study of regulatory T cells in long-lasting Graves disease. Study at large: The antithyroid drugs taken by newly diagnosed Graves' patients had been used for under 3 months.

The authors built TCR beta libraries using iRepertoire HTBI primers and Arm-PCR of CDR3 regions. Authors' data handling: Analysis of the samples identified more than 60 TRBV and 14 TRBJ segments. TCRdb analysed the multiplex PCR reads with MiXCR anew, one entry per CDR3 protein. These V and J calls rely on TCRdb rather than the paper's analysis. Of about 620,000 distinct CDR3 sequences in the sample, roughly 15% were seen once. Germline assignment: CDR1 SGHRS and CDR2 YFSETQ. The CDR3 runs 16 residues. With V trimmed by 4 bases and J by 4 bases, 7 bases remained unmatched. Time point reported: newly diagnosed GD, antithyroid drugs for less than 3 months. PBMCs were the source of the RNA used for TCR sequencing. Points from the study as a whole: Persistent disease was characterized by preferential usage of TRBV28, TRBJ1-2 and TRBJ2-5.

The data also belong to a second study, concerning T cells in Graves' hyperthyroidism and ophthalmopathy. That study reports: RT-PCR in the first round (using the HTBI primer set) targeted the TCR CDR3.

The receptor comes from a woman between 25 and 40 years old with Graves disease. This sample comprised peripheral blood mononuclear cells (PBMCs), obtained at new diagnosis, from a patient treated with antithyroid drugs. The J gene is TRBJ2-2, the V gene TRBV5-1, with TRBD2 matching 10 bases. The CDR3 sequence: CASSVPLAGGTGELFF. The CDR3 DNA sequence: TGCGCCAGCAGCGTGCCGTTAGCGGGAGGCACCGGGGAGCTGTTTTTT.